What follows describes a single T cell receptor beta chain. Its antigen is still unknown. A read error may produce the germline difference seen at one junction end. Starting from approximately 470 ng of total RNA, TCR beta cDNA was produced with a primer in the constant region. Sequencing libraries for TCR beta derived from three nested multiplex PCR rounds that used slightly modified ARM-PCR. The first two PCR rounds used TRBV1-TRBV30 primers with a Cbeta primer, 10 cycles each. TCRdb re-called the multiplex PCR reads with MiXCR, one entry per CDR3 protein. The table has 55,000 or so distinct CDR3 sequences, over 65% seen once. Total RNA and DNA came together from approximately 20-30 mg of bulk tissue without cell sorting. The record originates from a study of tumor-infiltrating lymphocytes in primary liver carcinoma. Study findings and constraints: Only about 7-24% of top clones appeared in all five tumor regions. The difference in top-250-clone fraction between tumors and blood was significant, favoring tumors (p = 0.039).

The germline CDR1 and CDR2 sequences are SGHAT and FQNNGV. The CDR3 loop spans 15 amino acids. This sequence was found in a middle-aged man with primary liver carcinoma and hepatitis B virus infection. The sample consisted of liver tumor tissue from sampling region 2. Subset specified: tumor region T2, inferior pole. V is TRBV11-2 and J is TRBJ1-1; a weak D match, TRBD1 (5 bases). The CDR3 DNA reads TGTGCCGGCAGCACGGGGCGTGGAAGTAACACTGAAGCTATCTTT. It is translated as CAGSTGRGSNTEAIF.